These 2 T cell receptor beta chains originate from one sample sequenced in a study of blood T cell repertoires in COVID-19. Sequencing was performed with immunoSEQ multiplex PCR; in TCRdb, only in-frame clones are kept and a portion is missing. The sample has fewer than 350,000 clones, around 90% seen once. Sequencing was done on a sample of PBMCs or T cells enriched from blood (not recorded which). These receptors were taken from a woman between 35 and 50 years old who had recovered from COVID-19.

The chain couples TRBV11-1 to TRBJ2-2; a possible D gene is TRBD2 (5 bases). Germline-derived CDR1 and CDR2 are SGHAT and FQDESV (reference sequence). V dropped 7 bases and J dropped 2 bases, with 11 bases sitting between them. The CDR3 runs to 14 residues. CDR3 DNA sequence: TGTGCCAGCACGCGAGCGGACAACACCGGGGAGCTGTTTTTT. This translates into CASTRADNTGELFF.

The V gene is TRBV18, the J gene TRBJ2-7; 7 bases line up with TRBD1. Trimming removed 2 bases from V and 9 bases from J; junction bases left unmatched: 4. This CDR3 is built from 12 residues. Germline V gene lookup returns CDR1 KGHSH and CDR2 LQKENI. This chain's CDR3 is CASSPDRDGQYF. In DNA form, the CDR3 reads TGTGCCAGCTCACCAGACAGGGATGGGCAGTACTTC.